This is a list of T cell receptor beta chains from one sample in a study of vaccination effects on CD4 cells after COVID-19. No antigen has been identified for these receptors. Some clones are missing from TCRdb's copy, which holds only in-frame ones; the method was immunoSEQ multiplex PCR. The sample lists about 81,000 clones, over 75% occurring once. This specimen was CD4+ T cells from PBMCs cultured with HCoV-OC43 spike peptides, taken after COVID-19 vaccination. Receptors originate from a human donor who received a COVID-19 vaccine. Both conserved end residues are part of each CDR3. Fields, in order: D gene, clone size, J gene, V gene, CDR3 DNA, CDR3 protein. A D gene is named only where the DNA matches it firmly. Rows give clone size only sometimes, using once, few, many, or a class for an expanded clone.

. . TRBJ1-5 TRBV4-1 TGCGCCAGCAGCCAAGTAACCCCCAATCAGCCCCAGCATTTT CASSQVTPNQPQHF
. few TRBJ1-6 TRBV6-4 TGTGCCAGCAGGGATTCCTCGATGTCACCCCTCCACTTT CASRDSSMSPLHF
. few TRBJ2-3 TRBV5-1 TGCGCCAGCAGATGGGGGGGCGGATCCACAGATACGCAGTATTTT CASRWGGGSTDTQYF
. . TRBJ1-4 TRBV5-4 TGTGCCAGCAGCAGGGGGTTAGATGAAAAACTGTTTTTT CASSRGLDEKLFF
. . TRBJ2-2 TRBV18 TGTGCCAGCTCACCACAGGTTCTCCAATCCACCGGGGAGCTGTTTTTT CASSPQVLQSTGELFF
. . TRBJ2-2 TRBV19 TGTGCCAGTAGTACAGCCCCAGGTACCGGGGAGCTGTTTTTT CASSTAPGTGELFF
. . TRBJ1-2 TRBV6-4 TGTGCCAGCAGTGACTCGGGAGGGGCTAACTATGGCTACACCTTC CASSDSGGANYGYTF
TRBD1 few TRBJ1-6 TRBV19 TGTGCCAGTAGGACAGGGAGCTCCTATAATTCACCCCTCCACTTT CASRTGSSYNSPLHF
. . TRBJ1-1 TRBV9 TGTGCCAGCAGCGTCGGACAGTTGAGCACTGAAGCTTTCTTT CASSVGQLSTEAFF
TRBD1 . TRBJ1-1 TRBV19 TGTGCCAGTAGTCGACAGGGGGCCCTAAACACTGAAGCTTTCTTT CASSRQGALNTEAFF
TRBD1 few TRBJ1-1 TRBV30 TGTGCCTGGAGTAGGCCCTGGACAGGGTCGGTCACTGAAGCTTTCTTT CAWSRPWTGSVTEAFF
TRBD1 once TRBJ1-6 TRBV30 TGTGCCTGGAGCGCTGGGACAGGGGGGTCTAATAATTCACCCCTCCACTTT CAWSAGTGGSNNSPLHF
. . TRBJ2-3 TRBV27 TGTGCCAGCAGTGTGGGACTGGCTCCTAGCACAGATACGCAGTATTTT CASSVGLAPSTDTQYF
. . TRBJ1-2 TRBV29-1 TGCAGCGTTGGTGGGGGAAGGTGGTACGGCTACACCTTC CSVGGGRWYGYTF
. . TRBJ1-2 TRBV4-1 TGCGCCAGCAGCCAAGTACCAACGCCGGACTATGGCTACACCTTC CASSQVPTPDYGYTF
TRBD1 few TRBJ1-2 TRBV7-3 TGTGCCAGCAGCGTTGATGACAGGGACAACTATGGCTACACCTTC CASSVDDRDNYGYTF
. . TRBJ2-6 TRBV19 TGTGCCAGTAGCAAAGCCAGGGACTCTGGGGCCAACGTCCTGACTTTC CASSKARDSGANVLTF
. . TRBJ2-4 TRBV3-1/TRBV3-2 TGTGCCAGCAGCCAGGGGGCCAAAAACATTCAGTACTTC CASSQGAKNIQYF